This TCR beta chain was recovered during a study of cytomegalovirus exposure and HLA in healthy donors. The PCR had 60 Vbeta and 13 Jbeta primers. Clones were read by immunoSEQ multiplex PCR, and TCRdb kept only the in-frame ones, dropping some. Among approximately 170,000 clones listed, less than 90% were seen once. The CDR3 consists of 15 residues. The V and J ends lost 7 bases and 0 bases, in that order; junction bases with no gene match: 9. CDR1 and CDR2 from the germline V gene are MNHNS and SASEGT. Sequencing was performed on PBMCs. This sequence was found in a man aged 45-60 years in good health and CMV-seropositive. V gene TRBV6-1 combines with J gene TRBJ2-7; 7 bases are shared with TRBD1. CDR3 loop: CASTEGAVVSYEQYF. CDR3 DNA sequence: TGTGCCAGCACCGAGGGGGCTGTTGTCTCCTACGAGCAGTACTTC.